A selection of T cell receptor beta chains follows, all from one sample in a study of response to subunit inactivated influenza vaccine. MiXCR, run by TCRdb on the RT-PCR reads, gives a single entry per CDR3 protein. Here the sample spans more than 550,000 distinct CDR3 sequences, 10% to 15% being singletons. The sample here was PBMCs from blood, taken on the day of vaccination. Source of these receptors: a man over 45 who received an inactivated influenza vaccine. CDR3s include the opening cysteine and the closing phenylalanine or tryptophan.

v_gene	j_gene	CDR3aa
TRBV20-1	TRBJ2-7	CSARAFTQGEEQYF
TRBV5-1	TRBJ2-5	CASSTTARETQYF
TRBV29-1	TRBJ2-1	CSVAGTRKSNEQFF
TRBV12-3/TRBV12-4	TRBJ2-2	CASKISGLNTGELLF
TRBV11-2	TRBJ2-3	CASSTSGGAYADTQYF
TRBV6-1	TRBJ1-1	CASSERGRDAEAFF
TRBV7-9	TRBJ2-1	CASGWRELNEQFF
TRBV3-1	TRBJ1-6	CASTGANNSPLHF
TRBV5-1	TRBJ2-1	CASSTTSDHEQFF
TRBV20-1	TRBJ1-5	CSASDRVGETQHF
TRBV7-2	TRBJ2-3	CASQRGSGRSDTQYF
TRBV28	TRBJ2-2	CASSLLELAGTGELFF
TRBV7-9	TRBJ2-1	CANSLGSPSYNEQFF
TRBV12-3/TRBV12-4	TRBJ2-4	CASSSKQELVKNIQYF
TRBV18	TRBJ1-3	CASSPQTTGNTIYF
TRBV6-2/TRBV6-3	TRBJ2-1	CASSQQGAGFYNEQFF
TRBV6-1	TRBJ2-4	CASSGTSLAKNIQYF
TRBV27	TRBJ1-1	CASSSGQGGRRTEAFF
TRBV5-1	TRBJ2-2	CASSLSGRSNTGELFF
TRBV28	TRBJ2-3	CASSPLEVVGTDTQYF
TRBV7-2	TRBJ1-1	CASSSTGEGTEAFF
TRBV12-3/TRBV12-4	TRBJ2-7	CASSYRGQYEQYF
TRBV7-6	TRBJ2-1	CASSLAGGRQFF
TRBV7-2	TRBJ2-5	CASSLPTGSKETQYF
TRBV7-8	TRBJ2-5	CASSIGGRVEETQYF
TRBV6-2/TRBV6-3	TRBJ1-6	CASRWGGADSPLHF
TRBV27	TRBJ1-4	CASSFLSRGQRPNEKLFF
TRBV4-3	TRBJ2-2	CASSQDRQVGGELFF
TRBV20-1	TRBJ2-2	CSARDREPGELFF
TRBV4-3	TRBJ2-3	CASSQAGRTDTQYF
TRBV5-1	TRBJ2-7	CASTLGDPYEQYF
TRBV20-1	TRBJ1-2	CSARESGRAPNHGYTF
TRBV5-1	TRBJ2-2	CASSLQPGRDTGELFF
TRBV6-2/TRBV6-3	TRBJ2-3	CASRFTLSTDTQYF
TRBV6-2/TRBV6-3	TRBJ2-7	CASSYGGKTYEQYF
TRBV4-3	TRBJ2-3	CASSQGRLSRGGTDTQYF
TRBV6-5	TRBJ2-1	CASSYSSGGPNEQFF
TRBV14	TRBJ1-6	CASSQAGAPPYNSPLHF
TRBV5-1	TRBJ2-2	CASSPMEGTGELFF
TRBV28	TRBJ2-1	CASRLGGQGPNEQFF
TRBV24-1	TRBJ2-1	CATSEPPEQGARFF
TRBV5-6	TRBJ2-2	CASQINRGLASAGELFF
TRBV5-1	TRBJ2-2	CASSFRGTSGKTGELFF
TRBV29-1	TRBJ2-3	CSVEVTPAVDTQYF
TRBV20-1	TRBJ2-7	CSARGGLAGSSYEQYF
TRBV12-3/TRBV12-4	TRBJ1-2	CASSLAGGTGNNYGYTF
TRBV20-1	TRBJ2-1	CSAREGLAGVYVRNEQFF
TRBV6-2/TRBV6-3	TRBJ2-1	CASSPRAYNEQFF
TRBV2	TRBJ1-1	CAMSTGVNTEAFF
TRBV20-1	TRBJ1-2	CSARDGGGADYGYTF
TRBV12-3/TRBV12-4	TRBJ2-1	CASSIPSGGAVHEQFF
TRBV5-1	TRBJ2-2	CASTYHVGPNTGELFF
TRBV5-1	TRBJ2-1	CASSTGEAGNEQFF